The T cell receptor (beta chain) described here comes from a study of a mutant IDH1 vaccine in newly diagnosed glioma. As for the study in general: Weeks 35 and 47 hosted visits V12 and V13, respectively.

A word on this clone: The antigen is not known.

TCRdb's copy holds only in-frame clones and misses some; the assay was immunoSEQ multiplex PCR. The sample records about 24,000 clones, about four fifths being singletons. Between the trimmed V and J ends, which lost 1 base and 9 bases, there was a span of 21 bases. The CDR3 is 16 residues long. The germline CDR1 and CDR2 sequences are SEHNR and FQNEAQ (reference sequence). Time point reported: week 47, end of study. Doses of 300 ug of mutant IDH1 20-mer peptide were given with topical imiquimod. This specimen was PBMCs, taken from a glioma patient whose treatment included an IDH1 peptide vaccine. The genes are TRBV7-9 and TRBJ1-2; no clear D. This clonotype was sampled from a man aged 35 to 55 with glioma. Some clones in this sample may be carry-over from other donors' samples. CDR3 protein: CASSLVRTTRAVSYTF. The DNA of the CDR3 is TGTGCCAGCAGCTTAGTTAGGACGACACGGGCAGTTAGCTACACCTTC.